The rows below give T cell receptor beta chains drawn from one sample of a study of blood T cell repertoires in COVID-19. The protocol was immunoSEQ multiplex PCR, while the TCRdb copy is restricted to in-frame clones and leaves out a portion. Counted here are around 250,000 clones, about 86% occurring once; the ten biggest clones make up roughly 6.3%. Material: peripheral blood. Every receptor here comes from a man aged 60 to 75 with acute or convalescent COVID-19. Each CDR3 is given with its conserved first and last residue. D genes are given only for firm matches. For some rows the clone size is stated as once, few or many, or as a class when expanded; others skip it.

V gene,D gene,J gene,clone size,CDR3 protein,CDR3 DNA
TRBV7-2,NA,TRBJ2-4,NA,CASSSGAKNIQYF,TGTGCCAGCAGCTCCGGGGCCAAAAACATTCAGTACTTC
TRBV29-1,TRBD2,TRBJ2-1,NA,CSVDVSAGLALHNEQFF,TGCAGCGTTGATGTATCTGCCGGACTAGCGCTGCACAATGAGCAGTTCTTC
TRBV15,NA,TRBJ2-7,NA,CATSRDLRDWRYEQYF,TGTGCCACCAGCAGAGATTTAAGGGACTGGCGTTACGAGCAGTACTTC
TRBV28,TRBD1,TRBJ2-1,NA,CASSLEWGQYNEQFF,TGTGCCAGCAGTTTGGAGTGGGGACAGTACAATGAGCAGTTCTTC
TRBV30,NA,TRBJ2-6,NA,CAWIKGFTNSGANVLTF,TGTGCCTGGATCAAGGGGTTTACCAACTCTGGGGCCAACGTCCTGACTTTC
TRBV27,TRBD1,TRBJ1-1,NA,CASSAQGRTEAFF,TGTGCCAGCAGTGCACAGGGGAGAACTGAAGCTTTCTTT
TRBV7-2,NA,TRBJ2-2,NA,CASSLNSQASNTGELFF,TGTGCCAGCAGCTTAAACTCCCAGGCCTCGAACACCGGGGAGCTGTTTTTT
TRBV24-1,NA,TRBJ2-7,NA,CATRADKASVREQYF,TGTGCCACCAGGGCCGACAAGGCTAGCGTTCGCGAGCAGTACTTC
TRBV5-3,TRBD1,TRBJ1-5,NA,CARSSRGRVQPQHF,TGTGCCAGAAGCTCCAGGGGGCGCGTTCAGCCCCAGCATTTT
TRBV6-6,NA,TRBJ1-4,once,CASRLQGSNEKLFF,TGTGCCAGCAGACTCCAGGGGTCTAATGAAAAACTGTTTTTT
TRBV19,TRBD1,TRBJ2-3,NA,CASSLFIGGQGSSDTQYF,TGTGCCAGTAGCCTCTTTATAGGGGGACAGGGGAGTTCAGATACGCAGTATTTT
TRBV19,TRBD1,TRBJ2-7,NA,CASSPDRGGEQYF,TGTGCCAGTAGTCCGGACAGGGGCGGGGAGCAGTACTTC
TRBV7-8,NA,TRBJ1-2,NA,CASSLDRVGYGYTF,TGTGCCAGCAGCTTAGACAGGGTGGGCTATGGCTACACCTTC
TRBV5-1,NA,TRBJ1-6,NA,CASSLGGSDSPLHF,TGCGCCAGCAGCTTGGGCGGGTCCGATTCACCCCTCCACTTT
TRBV7-9,NA,TRBJ1-2,NA,CASSPGGANYGYTF,TGTGCCAGCAGCCCCGGGGGGGCAAACTATGGCTACACCTTC
TRBV4-3,TRBD2,TRBJ2-5,NA,CASSQGDAGGETQYF,TGCGCCAGCAGCCAAGGGGACGCGGGAGGTGAGACCCAGTACTTC
TRBV7-2,TRBD2,TRBJ2-2,NA,CASSLMLSGVNTGELFF,TGTGCCAGCAGCTTAATGCTCAGCGGGGTGAACACCGGGGAGCTGTTTTTT
TRBV6-1,NA,TRBJ2-5,NA,CASSDISDRQETQYF,TGTGCCAGCAGTGATATATCCGACAGACAAGAGACCCAGTACTTC
TRBV19,NA,TRBJ2-2,NA,CASSIGSGAGVEGVNTGELFF,TGTGCCAGTAGTATAGGGAGCGGCGCAGGGGTGGAAGGCGTGAACACCGGGGAGCTGTTTTTT
TRBV3-1/TRBV3-2,NA,TRBJ1-3,few,CASSPPGVSGNTIYF,TGTGCCAGCAGCCCCCCGGGGGTCTCTGGAAACACCATATATTTT
TRBV9,NA,TRBJ2-2,NA,CASSVFGPGELFF,TGTGCCAGCAGCGTATTTGGGCCCGGGGAGCTGTTTTTT
TRBV28,NA,TRBJ1-2,NA,CASSPERLYGVGYTF,TGTGCCAGCAGTCCCGAACGACTCTATGGTGTAGGCTACACCTTC
TRBV25-1,TRBD1,TRBJ1-3,NA,CASSAPTGQLNTIYF,TGTGCCAGCAGTGCTCCGACAGGGCAATTAAACACCATATATTTT
TRBV4-2,NA,TRBJ2-7,NA,CASSQELGPYEQYF,TGTGCCAGCAGCCAAGAACTAGGTCCCTACGAGCAGTACTTC
TRBV20-1,TRBD1,TRBJ1-5,NA,CSASEGQGPQPQHF,TGCAGTGCTAGTGAGGGACAGGGCCCTCAGCCCCAGCATTTT
TRBV7-3,TRBD1,TRBJ1-2,NA,CASSLTEGAGYTF,TGTGCCAGCAGCTTAACGGAGGGGGCTGGCTACACCTTC
TRBV9,NA,TRBJ2-3,NA,CASSRTGWGTDTQYF,TGTGCCAGCAGCCGCACAGGGTGGGGCACAGATACGCAGTATTTT
TRBV19,TRBD1,TRBJ2-1,NA,CASSRGTGGDNEQFF,TGTGCCAGTAGTAGGGGGACAGGGGGTGACAATGAGCAGTTCTTC
TRBV6-1,TRBD2,TRBJ2-3,once,CASSGGTSGSIRDTQYF,TGTGCCAGCAGTGGGGGGACTAGCGGGAGTATAAGAGATACGCAGTATTTT
TRBV5-1,TRBD1,TRBJ1-1,NA,CASSTDRGADTEAFF,TGCGCCAGCAGCACGGACAGGGGGGCAGACACTGAAGCTTTCTTT
TRBV7-2,TRBD1,TRBJ2-3,NA,CASSSRGQPTDTQYF,TGTGCCAGCAGCTCACGGGGACAGCCAACAGATACGCAGTATTTT